A single sample gave rise to the 27 T cell receptor beta chains below, sequenced in a study of T cells in Graves' hyperthyroidism and ophthalmopathy. TCR beta CDR3 sequences were amplified from RNA transcripts. First-round RT-PCR of the TCR CDR3 relied on the HTBI primer set. One entry per CDR3 protein results from TCRdb running MiXCR on the multiplex PCR reads. The table has around 350,000 distinct CDR3 sequences, about 15% seen once; the top ten hold about 19%. Sequencing was carried out using blood. These receptors all come from a woman in her thirties with Graves' ophthalmopathy.

This clonotype has ten or more counts. CDR3 sequence: CASSSRTSGAYEQYF. The CDR3 coding sequence is TGTGCCAGCAGCTCCCGGACTAGCGGAGCCTACGAGCAGTACTTC. The chain employs TRBV7-2 and TRBJ2-7; 10 positions match TRBD2. This CDR3 region has 15 residues. The germline V gene has CDR1 SGHTA and CDR2 FQGNSA. Trimming cost V 4 bases and J 2 bases; bases outside gene matches: 5.

The chain carries TRBV5-6 and TRBJ1-4; 9 bases match TRBD1. J gave up 8 bases and V 5 bases, and 4 bases lay outside the gene matches. This CDR3 spans 13 amino acids. The V gene's germline CDR1 is SGHDT and CDR2 YYEEEE. The CDR3 loop reads CASRRTGEEKLFF. Here the CDR3 DNA reads TGTGCCAGCAGGAGGACAGGGGAAGAAAAACTGTTTTTT.

This clonotype was picked up many times. The chain uses TRBV7-2 and TRBJ2-7; 9 positions agree with TRBD1. There are 13 residues in the CDR3. In germline, CDR1 is SGHTA, CDR2 FQGNSA. The trim removed 6 bases at V and 5 bases at J, leaving 5 bases unmatched. In DNA form, the CDR3 reads TGTGCCAGCAGATACACAGGGGGCGACGAGCAGTACTTC. Amino acid sequence: CASRYTGGDEQYF.

The J gene is TRBJ2-1, the V gene TRBV3-1, with 8 nucleotides matching TRBD2. V lost 3 bases and J lost 0; bases outside the gene matches: 1. Germline V gives CDR1 LGHDT, CDR2 YNNKEL (reference sequence). The CDR3 is 15 amino acids. The CDR3 DNA reads TGTGCCAGCAGCCAGGCGGGGGGCTCCTACAATGAGCAGTTCTTC. Its translation: CASSQAGGSYNEQFF.

V usage is TRBV11-2 and J usage is TRBJ1-6; 10 bases map to TRBD1. With 3 bases clipped from V and 10 bases from J, the junction kept 6 bases outside the gene matches. Germline V gives CDR1 SGHAT, CDR2 FQNNGV. This CDR3 comprises 15 residues. The CDR3 DNA reads as TGTGCCAGCAGCTTCGACAGGGGGCGGGGGTCACCCCTCCACTTT. The encoded protein is CASSFDRGRGSPLHF.

Ten or more counts support this clonotype. The chain joins TRBV28 to TRBJ1-5, with D uncertain. Trimming stripped 5 bases from V and 1 base from J, with 9 bases between. Looked up from germline, CDR1 is MDHEN and CDR2 is SYDVKM. The CDR3 runs 14 residues. The chain's CDR3 is CASSRTGSNQPQHF. CDR3 bases: TGTGCCAGCAGTAGGACGGGAAGCAATCAGCCCCAGCATTTT.

This clonotype was counted only a few times. This chain uses TRBV2 with TRBJ2-2; TRBD1 aligns across 8 bases. CDR1 is SNHLY, CDR2 FYNNEI, per germline. The CDR3 has 14 amino acids. The ends lost 6 bases at V and 7 bases at J; junction bases unmatched: 7. CDR3 nucleotides: TGTGCCAGCAGGCTCCAGGGGGCTAACGGGGAGCTGTTTTTT. This codes for CASRLQGANGELFF.

In its sample, this clonotype was seen many times. The CDR3: CASSLAFSNTGELFF. DNA of the CDR3: TGTGCCAGCAGCTTAGCTTTCAGTAACACCGGGGAGCTGTTTTTT. The rearrangement joins TRBV7-8 to TRBJ2-2; D ambiguous. The V and J ends lost 0 bases and 2 bases respectively, with 7 bases between them. This CDR3 is built from 15 residues. Germline V gives CDR1 SGHVS, CDR2 FQNEAQ.

This clonotype came up a few times. The gene calls are TRBV20-1 and TRBJ2-7; D unresolved. Trimming shortened V by 4 bases and J by 2 bases, and 12 bases separated the two germline ends. Germline values: CDR1 DFQATT, CDR2 SNEGSKA (reference sequence). This CDR3 has 13 amino acids. In DNA form, the CDR3 reads TGCAGTGCTATAAGTACAGAGGCCTACGAGCAGTACTTC. This codes for CSAISTEAYEQYF.

This rearrangement joins TRBV12-5 to TRBJ2-5, with D hard to call. Germline assignment: CDR1 LGHNT and CDR2 FRNRAP. This CDR3 contains 13 residues. Trimming removed 7 bases from V and 1 base from J, with 10 bases in between. DNA for the CDR3: TGTGCTAGTGCAACAGACCTCCAAGAGACCCAGTACTTC. It yields the protein CASATDLQETQYF.

This clonotype was seen ten or more times. The chain links TRBV28 to TRBJ2-7, with 7 bases aligning to TRBD1. The ends lost 8 bases at V and 7 bases at J; junction bases unmatched: 11. CDR3 size: 13 residues. Germline assignment: CDR1 MDHEN and CDR2 SYDVKM. CDR3 in amino acids: CASHPGQPREQYF. The CDR3 coding sequence is TGTGCCAGCCACCCGGGACAGCCCAGGGAGCAGTACTTC.

This clonotype was observed at least ten times. The rearrangement uses TRBV5-6 and TRBJ2-3; no firm D call. Germline CDR1 and CDR2: SGHDT and YYEEEE. This CDR3 spans 13 amino acids. Between the trimmed V and J ends, which lost 2 bases and 3 bases, there was a span of 7 bases. The CDR3 spells CASSFSATDTQYF. In nucleotides, the CDR3 is TGTGCCAGCAGCTTTTCCGCGACAGATACGCAGTATTTT.

This clonotype was seen at least ten times. The chain combines TRBV9 with TRBJ2-1; a possible D gene is TRBD1 (6 bases). This CDR3 comprises 17 residues. Trimming removed 0 bases from V and 3 bases from J, with 16 bases in between. Germline assignment: CDR1 SGDLS and CDR2 YYNGEE. This CDR3 reads CASSVVAVGAGYNEQFF. The CDR3 nucleotides are TGTGCCAGCAGCGTAGTAGCCGTGGGGGCAGGCTACAATGAGCAGTTCTTC.

There are a few counts of this clonotype. The V gene is TRBV7-9, the J gene TRBJ1-3, with D uncertain. CDR3 size: 12 residues. CDR1 is SEHNR and CDR2 is FQNEAQ in the germline V gene (reference sequence). The V gene lost 6 bases and the J gene lost 0 bases, with 3 bases spanning the gap. This CDR3 is CASRDSGNTIYF. DNA of the CDR3: TGTGCCAGCAGGGACTCTGGAAACACCATATATTTT. The full variable domain, completed using reference TRBV7-9 and TRBJ1-3, is DTGVSQNPRHKITKRGQNVTFRCDPISEHNRLYWYRQTLGQGPEFLTYFQNEAQLEKSRLLSDRFSAERPKGSFSTLEIQRTEQGDSAMYLCASRDSGNTIYFGEGSWLTVV.

This clonotype was detected many times. J is TRBJ1-2 and V is TRBV12-3 or TRBV12-4; 8 bases align to TRBD1. The V gene end was trimmed by 6 bases and the J gene end by 3 bases; junction bases not matched to a gene: 12. This CDR3 comprises 16 residues. The CDR3 nucleotides read TGTGCCAGCAGCCCACAGACAGGGGTTTTTGACTATGGCTACACCTTC. Translation gives CASSPQTGVFDYGYTF.

In its sample, this clonotype was seen many times. The rearrangement joins TRBV30 to TRBJ1-4; D is uncertain. Trimming removed 7 bases at V and 5 bases at J, with 14 bases between. Germline CDR1 and CDR2: GTSNPN and SVGIG (reference sequence). The CDR3 is 13 residues long. In nucleotides, the CDR3 is TGTGCCTCGAAAGGACTGAGGAATGAAAAACTGTTTTTT. Amino acid sequence: CASKGLRNEKLFF.

Ten or more counts support this clonotype. V is TRBV9 and J is TRBJ1-1, with no clear D. There are 14 residues in the CDR3. Germline V lookup: CDR1 SGDLS, CDR2 YYNGEE. V was trimmed by 0 bases and J by 1 base, leaving 7 bases between them. Here the CDR3 reads CASSVATGNTEAFF. CDR3 sequence (DNA): TGTGCCAGCAGCGTAGCCACGGGGAACACTGAAGCTTTCTTT.

In this sample, this clonotype turned up once. The chain couples TRBV9 to TRBJ2-2; no definite D call. V lost 0 bases and J 6 bases, leaving 12 bases between the germline ends. Germline values: CDR1 SGDLS, CDR2 YYNGEE. The CDR3 sequence is 15 residues long. The CDR3 protein is CASSVVSAAAGELFF. CDR3 in DNA: TGTGCCAGCAGCGTAGTGTCAGCTGCGGCCGGGGAGCTGTTTTTT.

This clonotype was seen a few times. This chain uses TRBV19 with TRBJ1-4, with D perhaps TRBD1 (5 bases). Trimming shortened V by 5 bases and J by 7 bases, and 20 bases separated the two germline ends. The CDR3 consists of 16 residues. CDR1 and CDR2 from the germline V gene are LNHDA and SQIVND (reference sequence). The DNA of the CDR3 is TGTGCCAGTAGTTTTCGCCGTGGGGGTGAAGGTGAAAAACTGTTTTTT. Translated, it gives CASSFRRGGEGEKLFF. The entire variable domain, with the rest obtained from reference TRBV19 and TRBJ1-4, is as follows: DGGITQSPKYLFRKEGQNVTLSCEQNLNHDAMYWYRQDPGQGLRLIYYSQIVNDFQKGDIAEGYSVSREKKESFPLTVTSAQKNPTAFYLCASSFRRGGEGEKLFFGSGTQLSVL.

A few counts support this clonotype. This chain joins TRBV12-3 or TRBV12-4 and TRBJ1-3; D remains unclear. This CDR3 region has 11 residues. V dropped 8 bases and J dropped 4 bases, with 6 bases sitting between them. The CDR3 spells CASRQGNTIYF. DNA of the CDR3: TGTGCCAGCCGGCAAGGAAACACCATATATTTT.

At least ten counts were recorded for this clonotype. V is TRBV30 and J is TRBJ1-3, with D hard to call. The CDR3 consists of 15 residues. Germline V CDR1 and CDR2: GTSNPN, SVGIG (reference sequence). V dropped 3 bases and J dropped 0 bases, with 12 bases sitting between them. The CDR3 protein is CAWSSTGSSGNTIYF. Here the CDR3 DNA reads TGTGCCTGGAGCTCCACTGGGAGCTCTGGAAACACCATATATTTT.

This clonotype came up many times. This CDR3 reads CASSQDWRGAGYEQYF. The DNA of the CDR3 is TGTGCCAGCAGCCAAGATTGGCGGGGGGCAGGATACGAGCAGTACTTC. V usage is TRBV3-1 and J usage is TRBJ2-7; 8 nucleotides match TRBD2. V shed 0 bases, J shed 4 bases, and the junction held 8 bases outside the gene matches. Germline lookup yields CDR1 LGHDT and CDR2 YNNKEL (reference sequence). The CDR3 totals 16 residues.

There are many counts of this clonotype. The chain carries TRBV27 and TRBJ2-5, with 10 bases matching TRBD2. J gave up 4 bases and V 1 base, and 6 bases lay outside the gene matches. CDR1 and CDR2 (germline): MNHEY, SMNVEV (reference sequence). The CDR3 runs 16 residues. CDR3 nucleotides: TGTGCCAGCAGTTTATTATCTAGCGGGGGCGTAGAGACCCAGTACTTC. Translating gives CASSLLSSGGVETQYF.

This clonotype was detected many times. The chain uses TRBV6-1 and TRBJ1-2; the D gene is possibly TRBD1 (5 bases). Deletions cut 3 bases from V and 6 bases from J, with 8 bases between. From germline, CDR1 is MNHNS and CDR2 SASEGT. CDR3 size: 12 residues. The CDR3 coding sequence is TGTGCCAGCAGTGAGGGGGATCATGGCTACACCTTC. Amino acid sequence: CASSEGDHGYTF.

This clonotype was counted only a few times. This chain connects TRBV6-2 or TRBV6-3 to TRBJ1-6; 8 nucleotides line up with TRBD1. The V gene's germline CDR1 is MNHEY and CDR2 SVGEGT. The CDR3 is 14 amino acids. V was clipped by 4 bases and J by 5 bases; unmatched bases: 1. The CDR3 loop reads CASSWTGNNSPLHF. The CDR3 nucleotides read TGTGCCAGCAGTTGGACAGGGAATAATTCACCCCTCCACTTT.

The chain has TRBV24-1 and TRBJ2-2, with 9 bases lining up with TRBD1. Trimming took 10 bases from V and 3 from J; bases not matched to a gene: 8. This CDR3 is 15 amino acids long. CDR1 is KGHDR and CDR2 is SFDVKD in the germline V gene. The CDR3 protein is CATSNRGLDTGELFF. The CDR3 nucleotides read TGTGCCACATCAAACAGGGGGCTGGACACCGGGGAGCTGTTTTTT.

Ten or more counts support this clonotype. The gene calls are TRBV28 and TRBJ1-5, with D uncertain. The CDR3 loop spans 16 amino acids. V lost 1 base and J lost 2, with 12 bases in between. Germline-derived CDR1 and CDR2 are MDHEN and SYDVKM. The chain's CDR3 is CASSLYYRQGNQPQHF. CDR3 bases: TGTGCCAGCAGTTTATATTATCGGCAGGGCAATCAGCCCCAGCATTTT.